This T cell receptor (beta chain) was recovered during a study of blood T cell repertoires in COVID-19. At the level of the study: Sources were T cells, B-cell-depleted T cells, or PBMCs; the material itself was cDNA or gDNA.

Sequencing used immunoSEQ multiplex PCR; TCRdb keeps in-frame clones, though not all of them. The table lists about 220,000 clones, roughly 80% of them singletons. The V gene lost 3 bases and the J gene lost 1 base, with 3 bases spanning the gap. This CDR3 is 12 amino acids long. CDR1 is SNHLY and CDR2 is FYNNEI in the germline V gene. Sequenced sample: peripheral blood. V and J are TRBV2 and TRBJ1-1; no clear D gene. The receptor was derived from a woman in her sixties or seventies with acute or convalescent COVID-19. In DNA, the CDR3 is TGTGCCAGCAGTGATAGGAACACTGAAGCTTTCTTT. Encoded protein: CASSDRNTEAFF.